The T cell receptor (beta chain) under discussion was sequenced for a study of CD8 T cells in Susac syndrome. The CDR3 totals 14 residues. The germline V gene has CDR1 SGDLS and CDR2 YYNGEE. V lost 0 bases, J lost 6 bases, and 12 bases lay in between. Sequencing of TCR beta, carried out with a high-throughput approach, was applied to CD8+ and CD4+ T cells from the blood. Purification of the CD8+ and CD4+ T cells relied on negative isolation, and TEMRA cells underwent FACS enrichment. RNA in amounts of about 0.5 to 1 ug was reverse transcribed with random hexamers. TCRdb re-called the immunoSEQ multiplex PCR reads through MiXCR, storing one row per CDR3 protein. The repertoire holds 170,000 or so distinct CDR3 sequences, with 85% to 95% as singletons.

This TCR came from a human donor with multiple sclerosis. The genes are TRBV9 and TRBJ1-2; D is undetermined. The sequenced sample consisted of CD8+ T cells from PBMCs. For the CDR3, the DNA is TGTGCCAGCAGCGTAGGGCATGAGCAGAATGGCTACACCTTC. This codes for CASSVGHEQNGYTF.